This entry features one T cell receptor beta chain sequence. This entry comes from a study of blood T cell repertoires in COVID-19. Here immunoSEQ multiplex PCR was the method, and the copy in TCRdb shows in-frame clones only, minus some. The sample yields under 85,000 clones, approximately 78% seen once. The sequence was obtained from an elderly man with acute or convalescent COVID-19. The sequenced sample consisted of peripheral blood.

CDR3 sequence reads: CASSPPGLAEETQYF. For the CDR3, the DNA is TGTGCCAGCAGTCCGCCGGGACTAGCGGAAGAGACCCAGTACTTC. V gene TRBV28 combines with J gene TRBJ2-5; TRBD2 agrees at 11 bases. CDR3 length equals 15 residues. Germline V gene data show CDR1 as MDHEN and CDR2 as SYDVKM. V trimming: 5 bases; J trimming: 3 bases; junction bases outside the gene matches: 5.